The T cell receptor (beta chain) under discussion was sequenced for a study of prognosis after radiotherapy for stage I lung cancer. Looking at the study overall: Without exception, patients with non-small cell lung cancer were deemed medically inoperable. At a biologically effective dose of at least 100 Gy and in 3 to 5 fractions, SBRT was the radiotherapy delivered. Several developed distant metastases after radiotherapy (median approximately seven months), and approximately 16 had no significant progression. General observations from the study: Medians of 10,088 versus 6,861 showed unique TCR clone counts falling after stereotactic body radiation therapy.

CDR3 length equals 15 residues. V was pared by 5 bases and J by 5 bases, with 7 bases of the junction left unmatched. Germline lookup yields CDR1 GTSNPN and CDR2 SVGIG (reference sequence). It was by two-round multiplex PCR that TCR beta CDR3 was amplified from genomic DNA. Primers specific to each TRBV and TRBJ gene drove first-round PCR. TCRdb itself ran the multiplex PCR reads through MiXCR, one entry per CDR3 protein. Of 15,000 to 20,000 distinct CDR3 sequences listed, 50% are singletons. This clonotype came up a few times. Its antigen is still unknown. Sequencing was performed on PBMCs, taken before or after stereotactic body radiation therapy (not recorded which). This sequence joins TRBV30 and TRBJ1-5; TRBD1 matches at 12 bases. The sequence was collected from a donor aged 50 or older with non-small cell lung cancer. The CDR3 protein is CAWDSGTGGYQPQHF. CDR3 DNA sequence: TGTGCCTGGGACTCCGGGACAGGGGGCTATCAGCCCCAGCATTTT.